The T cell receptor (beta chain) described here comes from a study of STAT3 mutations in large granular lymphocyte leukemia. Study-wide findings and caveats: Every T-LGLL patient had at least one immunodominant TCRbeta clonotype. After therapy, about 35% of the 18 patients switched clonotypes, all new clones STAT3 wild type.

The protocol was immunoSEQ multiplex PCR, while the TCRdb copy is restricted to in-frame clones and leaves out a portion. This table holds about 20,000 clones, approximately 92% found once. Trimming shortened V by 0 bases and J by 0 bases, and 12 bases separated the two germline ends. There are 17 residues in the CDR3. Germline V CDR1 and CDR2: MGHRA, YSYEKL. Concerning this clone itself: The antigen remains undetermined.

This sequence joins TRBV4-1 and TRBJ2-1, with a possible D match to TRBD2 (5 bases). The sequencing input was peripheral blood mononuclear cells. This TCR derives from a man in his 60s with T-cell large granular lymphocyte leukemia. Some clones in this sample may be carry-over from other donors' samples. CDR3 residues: CASSQDSEDFSYNEQFF. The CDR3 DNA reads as TGCGCCAGCAGCCAAGATTCAGAGGACTTCTCCTACAATGAGCAGTTCTTC.